The sequence of this T cell receptor (beta chain) was determined in a study of human T cells and chemical hapten exposure. TCRdb used MiXCR to reprocess the RACE reads, holding one entry per CDR3 protein. The sample has some 150,000 distinct CDR3 sequences; about an eighth are singletons. Time point here: patch test 2, 6 weeks after DPC sensitization. Documented treatment: therapeutic diphenylcyclopropenone sensitization with weekly scalp DPC. This CDR3 has 14 residues. With V trimmed by 6 bases and J by 5 bases, 9 bases remained unmatched. The germline gives CDR1 LNHDA, CDR2 SQIVND (reference sequence). About this clonotype: Given the absence of the conserved phenylalanine or tryptophan at the CDR3 end, a read error is likely.

The chain links TRBV19 to TRBJ2-7; 8 nucleotides align to TRBD1. This specimen consisted of whole blood, obtained in connection with sensitization to the hapten diphenylcyclopropenone (DPC). The clonotype originates from a woman aged 50 to 60 with alopecia areata. Some clones in this sample may be carry-over from other donors' samples. This CDR3 is CASSSRGRGDEQYS. Here the CDR3 DNA reads TGTGCCAGTAGCTCCAGGGGGCGCGGGGACGAGCAGTACTCC.